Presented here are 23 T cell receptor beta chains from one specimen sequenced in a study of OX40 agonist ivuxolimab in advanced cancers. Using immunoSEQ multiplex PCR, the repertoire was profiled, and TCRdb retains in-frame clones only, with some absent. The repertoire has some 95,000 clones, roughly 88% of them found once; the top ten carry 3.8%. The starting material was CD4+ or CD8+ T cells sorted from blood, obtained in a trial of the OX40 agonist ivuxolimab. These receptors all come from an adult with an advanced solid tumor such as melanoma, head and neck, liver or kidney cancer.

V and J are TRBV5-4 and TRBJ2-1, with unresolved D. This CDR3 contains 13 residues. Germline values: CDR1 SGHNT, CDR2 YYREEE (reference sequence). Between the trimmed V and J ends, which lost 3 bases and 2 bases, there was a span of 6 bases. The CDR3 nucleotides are TGTGCCAGCAGCTCTGCAACCTACAATGAGCAGTTCTTC. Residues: CASSSATYNEQFF.

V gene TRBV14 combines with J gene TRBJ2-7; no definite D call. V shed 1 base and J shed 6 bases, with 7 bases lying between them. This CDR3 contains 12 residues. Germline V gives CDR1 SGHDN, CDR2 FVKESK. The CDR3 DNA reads TGTGCCAGCAGCCAAGTTGGAAGCGAGCAGTACTTC. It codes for CASSQVGSEQYF.

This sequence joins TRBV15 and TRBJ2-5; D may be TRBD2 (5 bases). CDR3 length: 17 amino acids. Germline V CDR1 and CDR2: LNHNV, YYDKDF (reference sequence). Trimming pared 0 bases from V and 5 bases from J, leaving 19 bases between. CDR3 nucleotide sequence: TGTGCCACCAGCAGAGATTCAGCAGCCATTTGGGAGGAGACCCAGTACTTC. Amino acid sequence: CATSRDSAAIWEETQYF.

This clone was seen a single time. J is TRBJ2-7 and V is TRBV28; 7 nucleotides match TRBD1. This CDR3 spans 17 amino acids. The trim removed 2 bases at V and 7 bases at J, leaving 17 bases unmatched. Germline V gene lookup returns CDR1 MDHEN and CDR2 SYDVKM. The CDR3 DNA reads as TGTGCCAGCAGTTTAAGGGGGACAGCAGGTAGGAGTCTGGAGCAGTACTTC. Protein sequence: CASSLRGTAGRSLEQYF.

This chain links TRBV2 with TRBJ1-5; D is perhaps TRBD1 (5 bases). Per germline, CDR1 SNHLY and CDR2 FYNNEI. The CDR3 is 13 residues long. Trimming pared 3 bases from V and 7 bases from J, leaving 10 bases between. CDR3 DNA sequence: TGTGCCAGCAGTGAGGGGGAGTTACAGCCCCAGCATTTT. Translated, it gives CASSEGELQPQHF.

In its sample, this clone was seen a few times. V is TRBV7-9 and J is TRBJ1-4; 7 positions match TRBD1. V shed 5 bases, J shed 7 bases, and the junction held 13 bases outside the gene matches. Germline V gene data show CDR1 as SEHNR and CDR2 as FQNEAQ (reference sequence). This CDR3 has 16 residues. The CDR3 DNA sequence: TGTGCCAGCAGCCCTTACCCGACAGGGCTCGGTGAAAAACTGTTTTTT. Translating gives CASSPYPTGLGEKLFF.

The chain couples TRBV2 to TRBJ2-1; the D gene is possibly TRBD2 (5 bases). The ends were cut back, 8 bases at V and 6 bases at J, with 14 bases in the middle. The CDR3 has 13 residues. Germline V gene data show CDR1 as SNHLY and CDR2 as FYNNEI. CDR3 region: CASAKEATNEQFF. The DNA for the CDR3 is TGTGCCAGCGCAAAGGAGGCCACCAATGAGCAGTTCTTC.

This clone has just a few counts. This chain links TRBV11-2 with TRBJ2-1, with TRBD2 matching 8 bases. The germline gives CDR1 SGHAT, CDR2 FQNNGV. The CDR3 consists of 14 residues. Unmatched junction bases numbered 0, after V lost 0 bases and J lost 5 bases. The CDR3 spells CASSLDSGNNEQFF. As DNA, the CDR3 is TGTGCCAGCAGCTTAGATAGCGGGAACAATGAGCAGTTCTTC.

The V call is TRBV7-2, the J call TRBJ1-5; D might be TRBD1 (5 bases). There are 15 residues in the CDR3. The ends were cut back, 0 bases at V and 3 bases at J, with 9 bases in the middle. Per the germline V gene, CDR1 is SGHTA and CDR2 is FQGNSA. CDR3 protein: CASSLAQGPNQPQHF. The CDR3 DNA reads TGTGCCAGCAGCTTAGCTCAGGGCCCCAATCAGCCCCAGCATTTT.

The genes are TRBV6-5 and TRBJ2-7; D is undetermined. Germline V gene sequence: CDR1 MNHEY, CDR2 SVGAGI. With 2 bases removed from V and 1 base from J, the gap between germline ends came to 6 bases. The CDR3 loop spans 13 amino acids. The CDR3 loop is CASSYGPSYEQYF. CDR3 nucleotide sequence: TGTGCCAGCAGTTACGGGCCGTCCTACGAGCAGTACTTC.

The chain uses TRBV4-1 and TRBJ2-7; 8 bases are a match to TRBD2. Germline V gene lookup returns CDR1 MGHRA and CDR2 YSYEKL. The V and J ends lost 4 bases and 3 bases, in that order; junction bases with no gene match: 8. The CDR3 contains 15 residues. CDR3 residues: CASSPASGSNYEQYF. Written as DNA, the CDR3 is TGCGCCAGCAGCCCCGCCAGCGGGAGCAACTACGAGCAGTACTTC.

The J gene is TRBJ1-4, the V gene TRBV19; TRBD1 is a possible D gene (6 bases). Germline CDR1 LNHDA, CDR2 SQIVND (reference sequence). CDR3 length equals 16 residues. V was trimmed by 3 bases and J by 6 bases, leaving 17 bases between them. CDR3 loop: CASSIKGGVMYEKLFF. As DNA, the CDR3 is TGTGCCAGTAGTATTAAGGGGGGGGTAATGTATGAAAAACTGTTTTTT.

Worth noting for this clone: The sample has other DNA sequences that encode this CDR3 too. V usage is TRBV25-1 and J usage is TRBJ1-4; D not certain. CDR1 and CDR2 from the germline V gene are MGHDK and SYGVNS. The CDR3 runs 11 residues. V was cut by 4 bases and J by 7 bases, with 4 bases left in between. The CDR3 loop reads CASSVAEKLFF. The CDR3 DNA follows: TGTGCCAGCAGTGTGGCTGAAAAACTGTTTTTT.

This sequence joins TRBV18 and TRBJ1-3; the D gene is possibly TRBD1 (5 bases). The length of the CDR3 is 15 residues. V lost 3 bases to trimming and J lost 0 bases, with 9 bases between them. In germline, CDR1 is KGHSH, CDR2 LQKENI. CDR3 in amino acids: CASSPQGSSGNTIYF. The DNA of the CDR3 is TGTGCCAGCTCACCCCAGGGATCCTCTGGAAACACCATATATTTT.

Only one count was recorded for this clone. The CDR3 DNA reads TGTGCCAGCACCCCTGGTGGGCTGCCTCCAGGGTATGGCTACACCTTC. The encoded protein is CASTPGGLPPGYGYTF. The genes are TRBV5-4 and TRBJ1-2; possible D gene TRBD1, 5 bases. Germline V CDR1 and CDR2: SGHNT, YYREEE (reference sequence). The CDR3 loop spans 16 amino acids. Trimming removed 6 bases at V and 5 bases at J, with 23 bases between.

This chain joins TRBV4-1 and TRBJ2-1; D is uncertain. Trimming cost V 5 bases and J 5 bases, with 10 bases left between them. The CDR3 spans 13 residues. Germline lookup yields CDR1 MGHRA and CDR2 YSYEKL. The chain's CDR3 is CASSSRTNNEQFF. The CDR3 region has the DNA TGCGCCAGCAGCTCAAGAACCAACAATGAGCAGTTCTTC.

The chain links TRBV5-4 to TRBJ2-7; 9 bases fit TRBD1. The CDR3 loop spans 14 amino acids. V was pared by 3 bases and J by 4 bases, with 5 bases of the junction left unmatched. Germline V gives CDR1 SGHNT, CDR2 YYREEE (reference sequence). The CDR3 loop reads CASSSRDRDYEQYF. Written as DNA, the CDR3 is TGTGCCAGCAGCTCCCGGGACAGGGATTACGAGCAGTACTTC.

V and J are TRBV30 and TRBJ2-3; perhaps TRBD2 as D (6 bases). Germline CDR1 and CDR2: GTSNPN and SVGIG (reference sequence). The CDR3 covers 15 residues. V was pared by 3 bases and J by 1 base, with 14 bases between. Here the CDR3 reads CAWRQDYDGTDTQYF. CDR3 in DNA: TGTGCCTGGAGACAGGACTATGATGGCACAGATACGCAGTATTTT. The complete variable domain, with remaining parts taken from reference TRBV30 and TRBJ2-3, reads SQTIHQWPATLVQPVGSPLSLECTVEGTSNPNLYWYRQAAGRGLQLLFYSVGIGQISSEVPQNLSASRPQDRQFILSSKKLLLSDSGFYLCAWRQDYDGTDTQYFGPGTRLTVL.

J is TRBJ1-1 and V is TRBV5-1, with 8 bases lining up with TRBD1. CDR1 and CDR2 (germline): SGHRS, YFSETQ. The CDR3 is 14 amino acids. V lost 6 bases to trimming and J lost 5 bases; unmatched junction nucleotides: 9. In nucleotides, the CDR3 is TGCGCCAGCAAACAAGGACAGGGTTCGACTGAAGCTTTCTTT. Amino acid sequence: CASKQGQGSTEAFF.

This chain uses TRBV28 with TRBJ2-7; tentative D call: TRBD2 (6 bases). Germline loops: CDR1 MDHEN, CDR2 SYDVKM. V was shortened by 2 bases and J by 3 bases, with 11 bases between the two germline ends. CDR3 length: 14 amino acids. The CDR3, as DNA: TGTGCCAGCAGTTTACTTGGGGGGAGCTACGAGCAGTACTTC. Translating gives CASSLLGGSYEQYF.

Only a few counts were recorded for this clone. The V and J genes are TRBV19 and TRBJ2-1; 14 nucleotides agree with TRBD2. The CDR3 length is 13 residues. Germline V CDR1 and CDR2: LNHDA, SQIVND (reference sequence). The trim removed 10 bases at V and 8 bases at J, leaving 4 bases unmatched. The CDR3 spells CAIGTSGSDEQFF. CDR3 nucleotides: TGTGCCATCGGGACTAGCGGGAGCGATGAGCAGTTCTTC.

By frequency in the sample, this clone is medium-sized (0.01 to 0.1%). The CDR3 spells CASRDRNIQYF. In nucleotides, the CDR3 is TGTGCCAGTAGGGACAGGAACATTCAGTACTTC. This sequence joins TRBV19 and TRBJ2-4; 7 bases fit TRBD1. Losses at the gene ends were 6 bases for V and 7 bases for J; bases not matched to a gene: 0. This CDR3 has 11 residues. Germline V gene data show CDR1 as LNHDA and CDR2 as SQIVND (reference sequence).

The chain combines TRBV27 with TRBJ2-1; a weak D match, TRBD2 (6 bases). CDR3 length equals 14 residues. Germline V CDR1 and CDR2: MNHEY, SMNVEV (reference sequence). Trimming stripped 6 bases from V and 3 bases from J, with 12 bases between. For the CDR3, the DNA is TGTGCCAGCAGCCCAGCGGGCATCTACAATGAGCAGTTCTTC. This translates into CASSPAGIYNEQFF.